A single sample gave rise to the 15 T cell receptor beta chains below, sequenced in a study of shared clonotypes between healthy human individuals. Libraries were prepared by immunoSEQ multiplex PCR; TCRdb keeps only in-frame clonotypes and omits some of them. This table has about 1.1 million clones, approximately 80% appearing once. What was sequenced was memory CD4+ T cells from PBMCs. Described subset: CD45RA-negative fraction. The source of these receptors is a man aged 18 to 30 in good health. Some clones in this sample may be carry-over from other donors' samples.

The chain joins TRBV9 to TRBJ1-5; possibly TRBD1 for D (5 bases). The CDR3 contains 14 residues. The V gene's germline CDR1 is SGDLS and CDR2 YYNGEE. The V end lost 5 bases, the J end lost 5 bases, and 14 bases lay between the germline ends. The CDR3 region has the DNA TGTGCCAGCAGTAGGGTGCCGGGGGATCAGCCCCAGCATTTT. Translation: CASSRVPGDQPQHF.

The chain uses TRBV5-6 and TRBJ2-4; D gene unclear. This CDR3 spans 16 amino acids. V lost 0 bases, J lost 0 bases, and 10 bases lay in between. Germline CDR1 is SGHDT and CDR2 is YYEEEE. CDR3 region: CASSLVGGLAKNIQYF. As DNA, the CDR3 is TGTGCCAGCAGCTTGGTTGGCGGATTAGCCAAAAACATTCAGTACTTC.

V gene TRBV28 combines with J gene TRBJ1-5, with TRBD1 as a possible D gene (6 bases). Germline loops: CDR1 MDHEN, CDR2 SYDVKM. Trimming removed 3 bases at V and 4 bases at J, with 13 bases between. This CDR3 comprises 15 residues. CDR3 nucleotide sequence: TGTGCCAGCAGTTTGGGCAGGGGTGAGAATCAGCCCCAGCATTTT. Its protein product is CASSLGRGENQPQHF.

This chain links TRBV5-4 with TRBJ2-3; unclear D gene. This CDR3 has 14 residues. The V and J ends lost 0 bases and 6 bases respectively, with 11 bases between them. In germline, CDR1 is SGHNT, CDR2 YYREEE (reference sequence). CDR3 residues: CASSLGGGHDTQYF. DNA of the CDR3: TGTGCCAGCAGCTTGGGGGGTGGGCACGATACGCAGTATTTT.

The V call is TRBV5-1, the J call TRBJ1-4, with unresolved D. V shed 3 bases and J shed 0 bases, with 12 bases lying between them. The CDR3 has 16 residues. The germline V gene has CDR1 SGHRS and CDR2 YFSETQ. The CDR3: CASSWSIASTNEKLFF. The CDR3 DNA follows: TGCGCCAGCAGCTGGAGTATAGCCTCAACTAATGAAAAACTGTTTTTT.

This clone was observed a handful of times. The V call is TRBV7-3, the J call TRBJ2-3, with a weak D call TRBD1 (5 bases). The CDR3 sequence is 14 residues long. The germline V gene has CDR1 SGHTA and CDR2 FQGTGA. Trimming shortened V by 5 bases and J by 4 bases, and 13 bases separated the two germline ends. The CDR3 spells CASSPVQGSDTQYF. The DNA of the CDR3 is TGTGCCAGCAGCCCCGTTCAGGGTTCAGATACGCAGTATTTT.

The V call is TRBV4-3, the J call TRBJ1-2; D ambiguous. The CDR3 runs 15 residues. The germline CDR1 and CDR2 sequences are LGHNA and YSLEER. The ends were cut back, 0 bases at V and 4 bases at J, with 12 bases in the middle. The CDR3 DNA reads as TGCGCCAGCAGCCAAGACCCCGCCGGCCTCTATGGCTACACCTTC. It is translated as CASSQDPAGLYGYTF.

The rearrangement joins TRBV19 to TRBJ1-1, with D tentatively TRBD1 (6 bases). Germline V CDR1 and CDR2: LNHDA, SQIVND (reference sequence). The CDR3 extends over 15 amino acids. V was pared by 1 base and J by 3 bases, with 12 bases between. The CDR3 nucleotides read TGTGCCAGTAGTATAGGAAGGGGGAGGCACACTGAAGCTTTCTTT. This codes for CASSIGRGRHTEAFF.

Regarding this clone: At the DNA level, this CDR3 is encoded by other sequences in the same sample as well. The chain has TRBV9 and TRBJ2-3; TRBD2 is a possible D gene (6 bases). Germline loops: CDR1 SGDLS, CDR2 YYNGEE. The CDR3 consists of 15 residues. V was shortened by 0 bases and J by 1 base, with 9 bases between the two germline ends. Written as DNA, the CDR3 is TGTGCCAGCAGCGTAGGGTTAGCGGGCACAGATACGCAGTATTTT. As protein: CASSVGLAGTDTQYF.

This clone was seen a handful of times. V usage is TRBV4-1 and J usage is TRBJ1-1, with D unclear. V shed 3 bases and J shed 1 base, with 12 bases lying between them. The CDR3 sequence is 15 residues long. In germline, CDR1 is MGHRA, CDR2 YSYEKL. This chain's CDR3 is CASSHPVTGNTEAFF. The CDR3 region has the DNA TGCGCCAGCAGCCACCCAGTCACCGGGAACACTGAAGCTTTCTTT.

The chain's CDR3 is CASSLMGGADTQYF. The CDR3 coding sequence is TGTGCCAGCAGCTTGATGGGGGGCGCAGATACGCAGTATTTT. V is TRBV11-3 and J is TRBJ2-3; D possibly uses TRBD1 or TRBD2 (6 bases each). This CDR3 has 14 residues. CDR1 and CDR2 (germline): SGHNT, YENEEA. V gave up 3 bases and J gave up 4 bases, with 11 bases separating them.

This clone was seen a single time. This sequence joins TRBV6-5 and TRBJ2-5; TRBD2 agrees at 9 bases. The ends lost 6 bases at V and 4 bases at J; junction bases unmatched: 0. The CDR3 spans 12 residues. Looked up from germline, CDR1 is MNHEY and CDR2 is SVGAGI. This CDR3 is CASRREGETQYF. In DNA, the CDR3 is TGTGCCAGCAGGCGGGAGGGAGAGACCCAGTACTTC.

The chain uses TRBV15 and TRBJ2-1; 7 bases line up with TRBD1. CDR3 length equals 15 residues. The V and J ends lost 5 bases and 0 bases, in that order; junction bases with no gene match: 4. CDR1 is LNHNV, CDR2 YYDKDF, per germline (reference sequence). CDR3 loop: CATSADRASYNEQFF. CDR3 sequence (DNA): TGTGCCACCAGCGCTGACAGGGCCTCCTACAATGAGCAGTTCTTC.

This chain connects TRBV28 to TRBJ2-2; 13 bases fit TRBD2. CDR1 is MDHEN and CDR2 is SYDVKM in the germline V gene. V gave up 8 bases and J gave up 5 bases; unmatched junction bases: 8. The CDR3 runs to 16 residues. The CDR3 DNA sequence: TGTGCCAGCTGCCTCCCGGGACTAGCGGGGACCGGGGAGCTGTTTTTT. Translated, it gives CASCLPGLAGTGELFF.

The chain combines TRBV6-6 with TRBJ2-3; D uncertain. CDR1 and CDR2 from the germline V gene are MNHNY and SVGAGI (reference sequence). This CDR3 region has 14 residues. Trimming pared 2 bases from V and 2 bases from J, leaving 8 bases between. CDR3 sequence (DNA): TGTGCCAGCAGTTACCGTCAGCCCACAGATACGCAGTATTTT. Translating gives CASSYRQPTDTQYF.